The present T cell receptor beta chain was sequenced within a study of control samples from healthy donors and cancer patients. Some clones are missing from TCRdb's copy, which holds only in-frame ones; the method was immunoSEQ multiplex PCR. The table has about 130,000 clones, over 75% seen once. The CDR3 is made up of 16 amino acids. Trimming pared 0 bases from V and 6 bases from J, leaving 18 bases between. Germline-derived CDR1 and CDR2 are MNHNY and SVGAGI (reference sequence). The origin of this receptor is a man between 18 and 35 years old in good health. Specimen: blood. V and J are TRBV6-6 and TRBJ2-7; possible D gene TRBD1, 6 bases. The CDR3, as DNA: TGTGCCAGCAGTTACTCGTATCGGACAGCCCTTTTCGAGCAGTACTTC. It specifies CASSYSYRTALFEQYF.